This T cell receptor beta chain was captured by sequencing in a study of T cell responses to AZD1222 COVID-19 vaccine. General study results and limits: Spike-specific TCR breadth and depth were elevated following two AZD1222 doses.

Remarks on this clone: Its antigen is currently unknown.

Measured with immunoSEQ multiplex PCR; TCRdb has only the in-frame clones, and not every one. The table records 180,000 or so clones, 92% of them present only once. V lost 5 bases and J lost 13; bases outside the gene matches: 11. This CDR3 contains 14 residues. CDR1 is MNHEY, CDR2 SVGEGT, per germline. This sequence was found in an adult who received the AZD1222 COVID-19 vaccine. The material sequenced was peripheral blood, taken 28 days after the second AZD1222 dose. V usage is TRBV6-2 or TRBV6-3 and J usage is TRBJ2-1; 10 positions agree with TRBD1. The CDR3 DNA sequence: TGTGCCAGCAGTCCGACGGGGACAGGGGCGTCCCAGTTCTTC. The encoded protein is CASSPTGTGASQFF.